By sample fraction, the clone carrying this T cell receptor (gamma chain) is medium-sized. What it binds is unknown. TCRdb reprocessed the multiplex PCR reads through CATT. The sample includes 1,500 to 2,000 gamma-chain clones, over 8% of them seen just once. This entry comes from a study of gamma delta lymphoproliferative disorders and STAT genes. Study-wide background: Delta-chain libraries followed the EuroClonality-NGS standard operating procedure.

There are 13 residues in the CDR3. J was trimmed by 2 bases and V by 8 bases; bases with no gene match: 7. Study findings and constraints: Low-frequency NGS calls may be less specific; leukemic clone sharing needs confirmation.

The receptor sequences were amplified from genomic DNA of peripheral blood mononuclear cells. Sequencing was done on a sample of blood. This TCR derives from a human donor in good health. The V call is TRGV10, the J call TRGJ1 or TRGJ2. Here the J gene came from matching the DNA to germline, since TCRdb omits it. TRGV10 carries the ORF label, with uncertain function. The CDR3, as DNA: TGTGCTGCGTGGGACACTGATTATTATAAGAAACTCTTT. Its protein is CAAWDTDYYKKLF.